The rows below give T cell receptor beta chains drawn from one sample of a study of T cell responses to AZD1222 COVID-19 vaccine. The assay was immunoSEQ multiplex PCR, and TCRdb's table has in-frame clones only and misses some. The data show about 120,000 clones, over 75% seen once. This material consisted of peripheral blood, taken on day 0 of AZD1222 vaccination. These receptors were obtained from an adult in good health. Both conserved end residues are part of each CDR3. The D gene is left open where the match is weak. Rows may omit the clone size; those that give it use once, few, many or a size class.

cdr3_aa | cdr3_nt | clone_size | j_call | d_call | v_call
CATEVRPRDTQYF | TGTGCCACCGAAGTTCGACCCCGGGATACGCAGTATTTT | . | TRBJ2-3 | . | TRBV19
CASSESVTGINEQFF | TGCGCCAGCAGTGAGTCTGTGACAGGGATCAATGAGCAGTTCTTC | . | TRBJ2-1 | TRBD1 | TRBV10-1
CASSLDLGVRNTQYF | TGTGCCAGCAGCTTAGATCTGGGGGTCCGGAATACGCAGTATTTT | . | TRBJ2-3 | . | TRBV7-3
CASSPPSGSGANVLTF | TGTGCCAGCTCACCACCGTCGGGTTCTGGGGCCAACGTCCTGACTTTC | . | TRBJ2-6 | . | TRBV18
CASSQPPAGIVELFF | TGTGCCAGCTCACAACCCCCGGCGGGGATCGTGGAGCTGTTTTTT | few | TRBJ2-2 | . | TRBV18
CASSVGQGYHEQFF | TGTGCCAGCAGCGTAGGCCAGGGGTACCATGAGCAGTTCTTC | . | TRBJ2-1 | . | TRBV9
CASSNQGISGNTIYF | TGTGCCAGCAGCAACCAGGGAATCTCTGGAAACACCATATATTTT | . | TRBJ1-3 | . | TRBV9
CASSYSKFEGELFF | TGTGCCAGCAGTTACTCGAAATTCGAGGGGGAGCTGTTTTTT | . | TRBJ2-2 | . | TRBV6-5
CASSVGGEKLFF | TGTGCCAGCAGCGTCGGTGGCGAAAAACTGTTTTTT | . | TRBJ1-4 | . | TRBV14
CASSFLRGAGELFF | TGTGCCAGCAGCTTCCTGCGGGGGGCCGGGGAGCTGTTTTTT | . | TRBJ2-2 | TRBD2 | TRBV7-2
CASSLSGHRSSGNTIYF | TGTGCCAGCAGCTTATCGGGACACAGAAGCTCTGGAAACACCATATATTTT | . | TRBJ1-3 | . | TRBV7-6
CASSLVGLWEQYF | TGTGCCAGCAGCTTAGTTGGCCTTTGGGAGCAGTACTTC | . | TRBJ2-7 | . | TRBV7-2
CASRGTSTDTQYF | TGTGCCAGCAGGGGGACTAGCACAGATACGCAGTATTTT | . | TRBJ2-3 | . | TRBV27
CASSPPGRIGQPQHF | TGTGCCAGCTCCCCCCCGGGGCGGATAGGTCAGCCCCAGCATTTT | . | TRBJ1-5 | . | TRBV18
CAISDHQGANTEAFF | TGTGCCATCAGTGATCATCAGGGGGCGAACACTGAAGCTTTCTTT | once | TRBJ1-1 | TRBD1 | TRBV10-3
CASSEAGLQQYF | TGTGCCAGCAGCGAAGCGGGGTTGCAGCAGTACTTC | . | TRBJ2-7 | TRBD2 | TRBV6-2/TRBV6-3
CASSGLGQGSNNEKLFF | TGTGCCAGCAGCGGACTTGGACAGGGGTCAAATAATGAAAAACTGTTTTTT | . | TRBJ1-4 | TRBD1 | TRBV9
CASGAGQRETQYF | TGTGCCAGCGGGGCGGGACAGAGGGAGACCCAGTACTTC | . | TRBJ2-5 | . | TRBV2
CASSILGAGGMNEQFF | TGTGCCAGTAGTATACTCGGTGCCGGTGGGATGAATGAGCAGTTCTTC | . | TRBJ2-1 | . | TRBV19
CASSLPGQAPYEQYF | TGTGCCAGCAGTTTACCCGGACAGGCCCCCTACGAGCAGTACTTC | . | TRBJ2-7 | TRBD1 | TRBV28
CASSPRTSEQYF | TGTGCCAGCTCCCCCCGGACTAGTGAGCAGTACTTC | once | TRBJ2-7 | TRBD2 | TRBV18
CAISALRNTGELFF | TGTGCCATCAGTGCCCTCCGTAACACCGGGGAGCTGTTTTTT | . | TRBJ2-2 | . | TRBV10-3
CASSLGQMNYEQYF | TGTGCCAGCAGCTTAGGACAGATGAACTACGAGCAGTACTTC | . | TRBJ2-7 | . | TRBV7-4
CASTDRGYSNQPQHF | TGTGCCAGTACTGACAGGGGCTATAGCAATCAGCCCCAGCATTTT | few | TRBJ1-5 | TRBD1 | TRBV19
CASSGQPNYGYTF | TGTGCCAGCAGCGGACAGCCTAACTATGGCTACACCTTC | . | TRBJ1-2 | . | TRBV2
CASNTRGVTMNTEAFF | TGTGCCAGCAATACGCGAGGGGTTACCATGAACACTGAAGCTTTCTTT | . | TRBJ1-1 | . | TRBV7-8
CASSSTGWQYF | TGTGCCAGCAGCTCAACAGGGTGGCAGTACTTC | . | TRBJ2-7 | . | TRBV6-6
CASSLAGGGLYEQYF | TGTGCCAGCAGCTTAGCGGGCGGGGGACTATACGAGCAGTACTTC | . | TRBJ2-7 | TRBD2 | TRBV7-9
CAISVDRAYGYTF | TGTGCCATCAGTGTGGACAGGGCCTATGGCTACACCTTC | . | TRBJ1-2 | TRBD1 | TRBV10-3
CASTSPSGANVLTF | TGCGCCAGCACATCCCCCTCTGGGGCCAACGTCCTGACTTTC | few | TRBJ2-6 | . | TRBV5-1
CASSRQPQHF | TGTGCCAGCAGCCGGCAGCCCCAGCATTTT | . | TRBJ1-5 | . | TRBV11-3